This T cell receptor (beta chain) is from a study of blood T cells in healthy people across ages. Around 9.5 milliliters of peripheral blood were drawn from each donor. With regard to this clonotype: Its antigen is not identified.

Findings and caveats of the study: The recorded TCR beta diversity per million T cells decreased in a roughly linear manner with age. Bulk PBMC profiling left naive and antigen-experienced comparisons inconclusive. Estimates drawn from one million T cells were deemed to understate diversity.

The CDR3 has 13 amino acids. Germline loops: CDR1 SQVTM, CDR2 ANQGSEA. Next came a second PCR, run for about 7 to 12 cycles, which used a sample-barcoded 5' primer along with a J-beta primer mix. In TCRdb, the 5' RACE reads were re-called with MiXCR into one record per CDR3 protein. The table has roughly 2 million distinct CDR3 sequences, around 50% seen once. The sequence was obtained from a woman in her thirties or forties in good health. The genes are TRBV29-1 and TRBJ1-2; 9 bases are a match to TRBD1. Material: blood. The CDR3 loop reads CSVPLGQGSGYTF. The CDR3, as DNA: TGCAGTGTCCCCTTGGGACAGGGTTCTGGCTACACCTTC.